The clone carrying this TCR beta chain was counted only a few times. MiXCR, run by TCRdb on the 5' RACE reads, gives a single entry per CDR3 protein. The sample consists of hundreds of thousands of distinct CDR3 sequences, under 7.5% of them appearing once. V lost 7 bases and J lost 0; bases outside the gene matches: 8. This CDR3 comprises 14 residues. CDR1 and CDR2 (germline): SQVTM, ANQGSEA. This entry belongs to a study of T cells after yellow fever vaccination. This material consisted of PBMCs, taken 5 days after the yellow fever booster vaccination. The clonotype originates from a man between 25 and 39 years old who received the YFV17D yellow fever vaccine. J is TRBJ2-7 and V is TRBV29-1; 8 bases align to TRBD1. CDR3 nucleotide sequence: TGCAGCGCCCAAACCGGGACAGGCTCCTACGAGCAGTACTTC. It codes for CSAQTGTGSYEQYF.